The 30 T cell receptor beta chains below come from one sample, sequenced in a study of cytomegalovirus exposure and HLA in healthy donors. 13 Jbeta primers and 60 Vbeta primers were used for the PCR. The table came from immunoSEQ multiplex PCR; TCRdb's copy has only in-frame clones and leaves some out. The sample contains roughly 150,000 clones, roughly 80% of which appear only once. The sequenced sample was PBMCs. The receptors shown here come from a male donor in good health and CMV-seronegative.

The gene calls are TRBV27 and TRBJ2-7; the D gene is possibly TRBD1 (5 bases). Germline V gives CDR1 MNHEY, CDR2 SMNVEV (reference sequence). V was trimmed by 5 bases and J by 3 bases, leaving 17 bases between them. The CDR3 contains 15 residues. This chain's CDR3 is CASSPDTFLIYEQYF. The CDR3 nucleotides are TGTGCCAGCAGTCCGGACACATTCCTAATCTACGAGCAGTACTTC.

The V call is TRBV7-9, the J call TRBJ1-2; D uncertain. Trimming cost V 1 base and J 2 bases, with 5 bases left between them. Germline V lookup: CDR1 SEHNR, CDR2 FQNEAQ (reference sequence). This CDR3 has 13 amino acids. CDR3 sequence (DNA): TGTGCCAGCAGCTTAGGACAAAACTATGGCTACACCTTC. Translation gives CASSLGQNYGYTF. The full variable domain, rest sourced from reference TRBV7-9 and TRBJ1-2, is DTGVSQNPRHKITKRGQNVTFRCDPISEHNRLYWYRQTLGQGPEFLTYFQNEAQLEKSRLLSDRFSAERPKGSFSTLEIQRTEQGDSAMYLCASSLGQNYGYTFGSGTRLTVV.

The V call is TRBV4-3, the J call TRBJ2-1, with 12 bases matching TRBD2. Trimming cost V 2 bases and J 4 bases; bases outside gene matches: 9. Germline CDR1 is LGHNA and CDR2 is YSLEER. This CDR3 has 18 amino acids. Here the CDR3 DNA reads TGCGCCAGCAGCCAATTATTGACTAGCGGGAGAGGGTACAATGAGCAGTTCTTC. Amino acid sequence: CASSQLLTSGRGYNEQFF.

This chain joins TRBV10-3 and TRBJ2-7, with 8 positions matching TRBD2. Germline V CDR1 and CDR2: ENHRY, SYGVKD. The V and J ends lost 4 bases and 4 bases, in that order; junction bases with no gene match: 18. The CDR3 totals 18 residues. Here the CDR3 reads CAISGFLAGRPLGYEQYF. Written as DNA, the CDR3 is TGTGCCATCAGTGGGTTCCTAGCGGGCCGCCCCCTTGGTTACGAGCAGTACTTC.

The chain links TRBV10-3 to TRBJ2-7; TRBD1 agrees at 7 bases. V was clipped by 3 bases and J by 3 bases; unmatched bases: 5. Germline V CDR1 and CDR2: ENHRY, SYGVKD. The CDR3 totals 14 residues. CDR3 in amino acids: CAISDPGQRYEQYF. CDR3 DNA: TGTGCCATCAGTGACCCGGGACAGCGCTACGAGCAGTACTTC.

The chain joins TRBV7-8 to TRBJ1-2; D may be TRBD1 (6 bases). CDR1 is SGHVS and CDR2 is FQNEAQ in the germline V gene. The CDR3 consists of 13 residues. The V end lost 3 bases, the J end lost 4 bases, and 9 bases lay between the germline ends. The CDR3 reads CASSFRGGYGYTF. The DNA for the CDR3 is TGTGCCAGCAGCTTTAGGGGGGGCTATGGCTACACCTTC.

The V and J genes are TRBV6-1 and TRBJ2-1; TRBD2 matches at 15 bases. The germline V gene encodes CDR1 MNHNS and CDR2 SASEGT. This CDR3 has 17 residues. The V gene end was trimmed by 4 bases and the J gene end by 8 bases; junction bases not matched to a gene: 9. The CDR3 nucleotides read TGTGCCAGCAGTGGGGAGTGGACTAGCGGGGGGGCCGATGAGCAGTTCTTC. Translated, it gives CASSGEWTSGGADEQFF.

J is TRBJ1-1 and V is TRBV4-1, with D possibly being TRBD1 (5 bases). This CDR3 is 16 amino acids long. Trimming took 3 bases from V and 8 from J, leaving 22 bases between them. CDR1 and CDR2 from the germline V gene are MGHRA and YSYEKL. The CDR3 DNA reads TGCGCCAGCAGCCAGGCTGAACGAACAGGACCTCCGGAAGCTTTCTTT. This translates into CASSQAERTGPPEAFF.

The chain couples TRBV2 to TRBJ1-6; TRBD1 agrees at 8 bases. This CDR3 is built from 14 residues. Unmatched junction bases numbered 4, after V lost 6 bases and J lost 6 bases. Germline V CDR1 and CDR2: SNHLY, FYNNEI. CDR3 DNA sequence: TGTGCCAGCAGCCGGACAGGGAGTAATTCACCCCTCCACTTT. Its protein product is CASSRTGSNSPLHF. Based on the CDR3 plus reference TRBV2 and TRBJ1-6, the full variable domain is EPEVTQTPSHQVTQMGQEVILRCVPISNHLYFYWYRQILGQKVEFLVSFYNNEISEKSEIFDDQFSVERPDGSNFTLKIRSTKLEDSAMYFCASSRTGSNSPLHFGNGTRLTVT.

This chain uses TRBV5-6 with TRBJ2-1, with TRBD2 matching over 9 bases. The junction had 7 bases not matched to a gene; V was cut back by 3 bases and J by 6 bases. The CDR3 has 15 amino acids. Germline V gives CDR1 SGHDT, CDR2 YYEEEE. The CDR3 nucleotides read TGTGCCAGCAGCTACCTAGCGGGGAGGAGCAATGAGCAGTTCTTC. Translation gives CASSYLAGRSNEQFF.

Here the CDR3 reads CASSSRGLQGEAFF. For the CDR3, the DNA is TGTGCCAGCAGCTCGAGGGGCCTACAGGGGGAAGCTTTCTTT. The chain uses TRBV5-4 and TRBJ1-1; 7 bases are a match to TRBD1. CDR1 SGHNT and CDR2 YYREEE come from the germline V gene (reference sequence). CDR3 size: 14 residues. V was clipped by 3 bases and J by 8 bases; unmatched bases: 10.

The gene calls are TRBV9 and TRBJ2-7, with D perhaps TRBD1 (5 bases). Germline CDR1 reads SGDLS; CDR2 reads YYNGEE. The CDR3 extends over 14 amino acids. Trimming shortened V by 3 bases and J by 1 base, and 11 bases separated the two germline ends. This CDR3 reads CASSEDISSYEQYF. DNA for the CDR3: TGTGCCAGCAGCGAGGACATTTCTTCCTACGAGCAGTACTTC. The full variable domain, completed using reference TRBV9 and TRBJ2-7, is DSGVTQTPKHLITATGQRVTLRCSPRSGDLSVYWYQQSLDQGLQFLIQYYNGEERAKGNILERFSAQQFPDLHSELNLSSLELGDSALYFCASSEDISSYEQYFGPGTRLTVT.

This clone was detected only a few times. The chain couples TRBV18 to TRBJ2-7; 10 bases are a match to TRBD2. V dropped 4 bases and J dropped 6; count of bases not matched to a gene: 6. The CDR3 is 14 amino acids. CDR1 and CDR2 from the germline V gene are KGHSH and LQKENI. The CDR3 DNA reads TGTGCCAGCTCACAAGCGGGAGGGCCGGGCGAGCAGTACTTC. As protein: CASSQAGGPGEQYF.

In its sample, this clone was seen once. This chain links TRBV25-1 with TRBJ1-2; D remains unclear. The CDR3 has 12 amino acids. The V and J ends lost 0 bases and 8 bases respectively, with 7 bases between them. CDR1 MGHDK and CDR2 SYGVNS come from the germline V gene. CDR3 DNA: TGTGCCAGCAGTGAATATGACAAAGGCTACACCTTC. Protein: CASSEYDKGYTF.

The chain joins TRBV6-1 to TRBJ1-3, with a possible D match to TRBD1 (5 bases). The CDR3 runs 15 residues. CDR1 and CDR2 from the germline V gene are MNHNS and SASEGT. The V end was cut by 6 bases, the J end by 1 base, with 13 bases between. In DNA, the CDR3 is TGTGCCAGCAGAGTTAAGGGGAGGTCTGGAAACACCATATATTTT. Protein sequence: CASRVKGRSGNTIYF.

The CDR3 sequence: CASSLVDGGSDTQYF. CDR3 bases: TGTGCCAGCAGTTTGGTGGACGGAGGATCAGATACGCAGTATTTT. The chain combines TRBV28 with TRBJ2-3, with D maybe TRBD2 (5 bases). V was clipped by 3 bases and J by 4 bases, with 14 bases between them. This CDR3 is 15 amino acids long. The germline CDR1 and CDR2 sequences are MDHEN and SYDVKM.

CDR3 bases: TGTGCCAGCTCACCGGACAGGGAGGGGGGCGATGAGCAGTTCTTC. This sequence encodes CASSPDREGGDEQFF. The chain has TRBV18 and TRBJ2-1; a weak D match, TRBD1 (8 bases). The CDR3 totals 15 residues. V lost 3 bases, J lost 8 bases, and 17 bases lay in between. Germline loops: CDR1 KGHSH, CDR2 LQKENI. Full variable domain (missing parts from reference TRBV18 and TRBJ2-1): NAGVMQNPRHLVRRRGQEARLRCSPMKGHSHVYWYRQLPEEGLKFMVYLQKENIIDESGMPKERFSAEFPKEGPSILRIQQVVRGDSAAYFCASSPDREGGDEQFFGPGTRLTVL.

The chain employs TRBV7-2 and TRBJ2-7; 8 bases match TRBD1. CDR1 SGHTA and CDR2 FQGNSA come from the germline V gene. The CDR3 runs 15 residues. The ends lost 4 bases at V and 5 bases at J; junction bases unmatched: 10. The CDR3 region is CASSSQRQGPHEQYF. The CDR3 bases are TGTGCCAGCAGCTCACAGAGACAGGGGCCGCACGAGCAGTACTTC.

This chain joins TRBV5-6 and TRBJ2-2, with 9 bases identical to TRBD2. In germline, CDR1 is SGHDT, CDR2 YYEEEE. CDR3 length: 17 amino acids. The trim removed 1 base at V and 1 base at J, leaving 5 bases unmatched. The DNA for the CDR3 is TGTGCCAGCAGCTTGCGAGTAGCGGGGGAGAACACCGGGGAGCTGTTTTTT. Its protein product is CASSLRVAGENTGELFF.

This clone appeared a single time. The chain has TRBV5-6 and TRBJ2-7, with D possibly TRBD2 on 7 matching bases. V lost 1 base and J 1 base, leaving 9 bases between the germline ends. CDR3 length: 14 residues. Germline assignment: CDR1 SGHDT and CDR2 YYEEEE. The CDR3, as DNA: TGTGCCAGCAGCTTGCGGGGGGCATCCTACGAGCAGTACTTC. Protein sequence: CASSLRGASYEQYF.

The chain couples TRBV28 to TRBJ1-5, with D perhaps matching TRBD1 (6 bases). CDR3 length equals 17 residues. The V gene lost 6 bases and the J gene lost 0 bases, with 18 bases spanning the gap. Per germline, CDR1 MDHEN and CDR2 SYDVKM. The CDR3 sequence is CASSPIQGPHSNQPQHF. The CDR3 nucleotides are TGTGCCAGCAGCCCTATCCAGGGGCCCCATAGCAATCAGCCCCAGCATTTT.

The chain employs TRBV27 and TRBJ2-1, with a tentative D call TRBD2 (5 bases). The ends were cut back, 4 bases at V and 7 bases at J, with 14 bases in the middle. CDR3 length: 14 amino acids. The germline CDR1 and CDR2 sequences are MNHEY and SMNVEV (reference sequence). CDR3 region: CASSSGLGLNEQFF. CDR3 in DNA: TGTGCCAGCAGTTCAGGACTGGGGTTGAATGAGCAGTTCTTC.

Only a few counts were recorded for this clone. The J gene is TRBJ1-3, the V gene TRBV5-6; D may be TRBD1 (6 bases). The germline V gene has CDR1 SGHDT and CDR2 YYEEEE. V was shortened by 2 bases and J by 8 bases, with 17 bases between the two germline ends. The CDR3 runs 15 residues. CDR3 sequence (DNA): TGTGCCAGCAGCTTCCTGGGGCAGGGGAAGGACACCATATATTTT. Translation gives CASSFLGQGKDTIYF. The whole variable domain, filled in from reference TRBV5-6 and TRBJ1-3, reads DAGVTQSPTHLIKTRGQQVTLRCSPKSGHDTVSWYQQALGQGPQFIFQYYEEEERQRGNFPDRFSGHQFPNYSSELNVNALLLGDSALYLCASSFLGQGKDTIYFGEGSWLTVV.

J is TRBJ2-1 and V is TRBV9, with D possibly TRBD2 on 7 matching bases. Germline CDR1 reads SGDLS; CDR2 reads YYNGEE. Trimming removed 0 bases at V and 4 bases at J, with 11 bases between. The CDR3 covers 15 residues. In nucleotides, the CDR3 is TGTGCCAGCAGCGTAGGAGGGGGGGGTTACAATGAGCAGTTCTTC. Protein product: CASSVGGGGYNEQFF.

The rearrangement joins TRBV28 to TRBJ1-2; D uncertain. Trimming took off 3 bases at V and 5 bases at J, with 10 bases between the two ends. Germline assignment: CDR1 MDHEN and CDR2 SYDVKM. The CDR3 extends over 13 amino acids. The CDR3, as DNA: TGTGCCAGCAGTTTTTCCTCCCTGTATGGCTACACCTTC. It translates to CASSFSSLYGYTF.

This clone has more than one count but fewer than ten. The chain links TRBV4-1 to TRBJ1-2; 9 nucleotides line up with TRBD1. J gave up 3 bases and V 3 bases, and 8 bases lay outside the gene matches. CDR3 length equals 16 residues. From germline, CDR1 is MGHRA and CDR2 YSYEKL. The CDR3 reads CASSQGQGERDYGYTF. The CDR3 DNA reads as TGCGCCAGCAGCCAGGGACAGGGAGAGAGGGACTATGGCTACACCTTC.

The chain combines TRBV10-3 with TRBJ1-1; maybe TRBD1 (5 bases). V gave up 9 bases and J gave up 4 bases, with 15 bases separating them. Germline values: CDR1 ENHRY, CDR2 SYGVKD. The CDR3 has 13 amino acids. The CDR3 is CAIQQESVTEAFF. Here the CDR3 DNA reads TGTGCCATACAACAGGAATCGGTCACTGAAGCTTTCTTT.

This clone was seen just once. V gene TRBV7-9 combines with J gene TRBJ2-5; 8 nucleotides align to TRBD1. V was pared by 1 base and J by 3 bases, with 4 bases of the junction left unmatched. Germline V lookup: CDR1 SEHNR, CDR2 FQNEAQ (reference sequence). The CDR3 has 15 residues. The CDR3 DNA sequence: TGTGCCAGCAGCTTAGGGGCAGGGGGCAAAGAGACCCAGTACTTC. Its translation is CASSLGAGGKETQYF.

This chain uses TRBV7-8 with TRBJ2-3; 7 nucleotides match TRBD1. V gave up 5 bases and J gave up 1 base; unmatched junction bases: 3. This CDR3 is 14 amino acids long. Germline CDR1 is SGHVS and CDR2 is FQNEAQ. The CDR3 loop reads CASSPGGRTDTQYF. Written as DNA, the CDR3 is TGTGCCAGCAGCCCAGGGGGACGCACAGATACGCAGTATTTT.

The gene calls are TRBV7-8 and TRBJ2-7, with 8 bases identical to TRBD1. CDR1 and CDR2 from the germline V gene are SGHVS and FQNEAQ. The CDR3 length is 17 residues. V shed 2 bases and J 4 bases; nucleotides not matched to a gene: 13. CDR3 nucleotide sequence: TGTGCCAGCAGCTTAATTGGGACAGGCCAGTCGGCGTACGAGCAGTACTTC. Its protein is CASSLIGTGQSAYEQYF. The whole variable domain, filled in from reference TRBV7-8 and TRBJ2-7, reads GAGVSQSPRYKVAKRGQDVALRCDPISGHVSLFWYQQALGQGPEFLTYFQNEAQLDKSGLPSDRFFAERPEGSVSTLKIQRTQQEDSAVYLCASSLIGTGQSAYEQYFGPGTRLTVT.